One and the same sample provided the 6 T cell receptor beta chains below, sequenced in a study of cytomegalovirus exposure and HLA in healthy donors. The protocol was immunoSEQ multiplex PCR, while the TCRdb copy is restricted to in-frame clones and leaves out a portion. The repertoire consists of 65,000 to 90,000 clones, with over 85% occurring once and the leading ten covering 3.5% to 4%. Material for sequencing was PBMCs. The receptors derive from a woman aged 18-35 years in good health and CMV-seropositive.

The CDR3 is CASSSTGVGEQYF. The DNA of the CDR3 is TGCGCCAGCAGCTCTACAGGGGTGGGTGAGCAGTACTTC. The chain employs TRBV5-1 and TRBJ2-7; the match to TRBD1 covers 7 bases. The V gene's germline CDR1 is SGHRS and CDR2 YFSETQ. With V trimmed by 3 bases and J by 7 bases, 7 bases remained unmatched. CDR3 length: 13 residues.

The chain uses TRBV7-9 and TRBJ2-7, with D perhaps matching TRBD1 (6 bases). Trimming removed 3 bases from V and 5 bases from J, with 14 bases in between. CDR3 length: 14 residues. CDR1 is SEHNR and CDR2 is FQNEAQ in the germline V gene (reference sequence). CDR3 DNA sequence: TGTGCCAGCAGCTTTGAGGGGGACCCCGACGAGCAGTACTTC. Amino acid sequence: CASSFEGDPDEQYF.

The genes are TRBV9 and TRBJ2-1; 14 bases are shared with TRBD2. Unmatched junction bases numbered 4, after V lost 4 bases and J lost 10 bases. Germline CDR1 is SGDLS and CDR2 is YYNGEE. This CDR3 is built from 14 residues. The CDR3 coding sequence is TGTGCCAGCAGCAGGGGACTAGCGGGGGCCGAGCAGTTCTTC. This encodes CASSRGLAGAEQFF.

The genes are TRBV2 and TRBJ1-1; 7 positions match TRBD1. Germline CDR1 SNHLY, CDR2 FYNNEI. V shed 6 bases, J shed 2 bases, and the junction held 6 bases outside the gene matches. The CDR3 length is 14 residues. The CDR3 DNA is TGTGCCAGCAGAGGGACAGCTCGAAACACTGAAGCTTTCTTT. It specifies CASRGTARNTEAFF.

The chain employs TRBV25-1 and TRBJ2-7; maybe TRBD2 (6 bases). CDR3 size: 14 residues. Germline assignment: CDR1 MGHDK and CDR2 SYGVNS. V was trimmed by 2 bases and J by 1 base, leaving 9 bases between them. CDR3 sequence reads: CASSEPGTSYEQYF. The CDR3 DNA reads TGTGCCAGCAGTGAACCGGGGACTTCCTACGAGCAGTACTTC.

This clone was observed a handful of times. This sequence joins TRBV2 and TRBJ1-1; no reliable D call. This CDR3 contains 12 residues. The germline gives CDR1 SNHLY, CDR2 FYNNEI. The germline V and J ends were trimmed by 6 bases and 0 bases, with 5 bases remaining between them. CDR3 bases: TGTGCCAGCAGCGAGATGAACACTGAAGCTTTCTTT. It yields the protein CASSEMNTEAFF.